The clone carrying this TCR beta chain was found many times. The TCR beta CDR3 regions underwent amplification using RNA transcripts as the source. Researchers ran a first-round RT-PCR on the TCR CDR3 using the HTBI primer set. Each CDR3 protein gets one entry after TCRdb re-called the multiplex PCR reads with MiXCR. The sample consists of hundreds of thousands of distinct CDR3 sequences, about 12% of them appearing once. The data were taken from a study of T cells in Graves' hyperthyroidism and ophthalmopathy. The germline gives CDR1 MNHEY, CDR2 SVGEGT. J lost 4 bases, V lost 4 bases, and 1 base had no gene match. The CDR3 totals 12 residues. When ophthalmopathy did not progress within 18 months, Graves' hyperthyroidism was considered stable.

This chain uses TRBV6-2 or TRBV6-3 with TRBJ2-7; 7 bases agree with TRBD1. What was sequenced was blood. This receptor was identified in a woman younger than 30 with Graves' hyperthyroidism. CDR3 region: CASSWGQYEQYF. For the CDR3, the DNA is TGTGCCAGCAGTTGGGGACAGTACGAGCAGTACTTC.